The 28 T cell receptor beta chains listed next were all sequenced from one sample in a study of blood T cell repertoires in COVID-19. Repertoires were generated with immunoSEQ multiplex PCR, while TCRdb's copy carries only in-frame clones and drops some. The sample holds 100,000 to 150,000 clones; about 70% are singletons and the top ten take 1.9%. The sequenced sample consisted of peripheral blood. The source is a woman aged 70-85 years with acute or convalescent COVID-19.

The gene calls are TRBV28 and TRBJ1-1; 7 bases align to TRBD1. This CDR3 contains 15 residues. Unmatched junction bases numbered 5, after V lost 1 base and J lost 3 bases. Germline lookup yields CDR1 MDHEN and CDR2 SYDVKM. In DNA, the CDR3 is TGTGCCAGCAGTTTATCGACAGGGTCTTACACTGAAGCTTTCTTT. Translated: CASSLSTGSYTEAFF. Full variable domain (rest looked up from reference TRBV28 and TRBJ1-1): DVKVTQSSRYLVKRTGEKVFLECVQDMDHENMFWYRQDPGLGLRLIYFSYDVKMKEKGDIPEGYSVSREKKERFSLILESASTNQTSMYLCASSLSTGSYTEAFFGQGTRLTVV.

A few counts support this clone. CDR3: CSVVRDWGGEQYF. CDR3 nucleotide sequence: TGCAGCGTCGTCAGGGACTGGGGCGGCGAGCAGTACTTC. This sequence joins TRBV29-1 and TRBJ2-7; perhaps TRBD2 as D (6 bases). Germline V lookup: CDR1 SQVTM, CDR2 ANQGSEA. The CDR3 extends over 13 amino acids. Trimming removed 6 bases at V and 6 bases at J, with 18 bases between.

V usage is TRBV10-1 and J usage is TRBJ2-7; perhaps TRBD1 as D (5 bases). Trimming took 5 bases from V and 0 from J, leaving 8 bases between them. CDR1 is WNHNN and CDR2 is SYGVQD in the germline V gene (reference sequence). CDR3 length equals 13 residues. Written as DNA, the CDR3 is TGCGCCAGCAGTTCGGACATCTCCTACGAGCAGTACTTC. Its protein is CASSSDISYEQYF.

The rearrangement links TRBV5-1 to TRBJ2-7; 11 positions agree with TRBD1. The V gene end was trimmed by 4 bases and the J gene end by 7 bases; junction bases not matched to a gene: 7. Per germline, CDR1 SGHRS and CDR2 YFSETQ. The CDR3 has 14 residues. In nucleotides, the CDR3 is TGCGCCAGCAGCAGGACAGGGGGCCTAGGGGAGCAGTACTTC. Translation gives CASSRTGGLGEQYF.

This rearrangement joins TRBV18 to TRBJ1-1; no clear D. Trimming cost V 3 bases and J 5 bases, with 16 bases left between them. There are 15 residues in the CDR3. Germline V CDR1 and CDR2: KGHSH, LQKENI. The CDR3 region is CASSPTGTSRTEAFF. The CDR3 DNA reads TGTGCCAGCTCACCGACCGGAACGTCGAGGACTGAAGCTTTCTTT.

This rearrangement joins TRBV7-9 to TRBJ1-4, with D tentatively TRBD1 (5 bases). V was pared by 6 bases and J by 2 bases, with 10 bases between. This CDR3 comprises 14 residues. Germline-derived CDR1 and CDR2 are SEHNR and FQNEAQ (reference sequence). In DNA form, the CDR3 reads TGTGCCAGCAGGGCCGGGGGTACTAATGAAAAACTGTTTTTT. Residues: CASRAGGTNEKLFF.

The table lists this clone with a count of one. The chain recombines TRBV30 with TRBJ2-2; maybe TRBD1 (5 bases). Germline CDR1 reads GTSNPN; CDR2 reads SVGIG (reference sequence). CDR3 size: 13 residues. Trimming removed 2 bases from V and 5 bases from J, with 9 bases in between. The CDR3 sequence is CAWSIKGTGELFF. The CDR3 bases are TGTGCCTGGAGTATCAAGGGGACCGGGGAGCTGTTTTTT.

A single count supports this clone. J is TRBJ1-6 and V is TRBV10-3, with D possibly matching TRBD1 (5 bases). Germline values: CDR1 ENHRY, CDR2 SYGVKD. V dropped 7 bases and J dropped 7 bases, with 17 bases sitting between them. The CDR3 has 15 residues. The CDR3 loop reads CAITADRGTNSPLHF. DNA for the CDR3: TGTGCCATCACTGCTGATAGGGGAACAAATTCACCCCTCCACTTT.

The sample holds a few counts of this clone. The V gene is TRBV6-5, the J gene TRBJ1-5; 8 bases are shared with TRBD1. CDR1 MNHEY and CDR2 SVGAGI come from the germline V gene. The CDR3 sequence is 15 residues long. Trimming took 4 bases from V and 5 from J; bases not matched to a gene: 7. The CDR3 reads CASSSGRGPYQPQHF. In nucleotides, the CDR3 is TGTGCCAGCAGTTCAGGCAGGGGGCCCTATCAGCCCCAGCATTTT.

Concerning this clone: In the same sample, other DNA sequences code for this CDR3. CDR3 amino acids: CASSLETSTDTQYF. As DNA, the CDR3 is TGCGCCAGCAGCTTGGAGACTAGCACAGATACGCAGTATTTT. The rearrangement links TRBV5-1 to TRBJ2-3; D gene ambiguous. Germline CDR1 SGHRS, CDR2 YFSETQ. The CDR3 consists of 14 residues. The V gene lost 0 bases and the J gene lost 0 bases, with 5 bases spanning the gap.

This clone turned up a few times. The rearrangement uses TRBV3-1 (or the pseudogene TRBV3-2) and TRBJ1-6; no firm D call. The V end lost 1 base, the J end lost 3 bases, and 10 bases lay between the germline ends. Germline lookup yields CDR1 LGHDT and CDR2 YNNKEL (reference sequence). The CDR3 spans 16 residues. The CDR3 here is CASSQAVRDYNSPLHF. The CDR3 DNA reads TGTGCCAGCAGCCAAGCGGTCCGAGACTATAATTCACCCCTCCACTTT.

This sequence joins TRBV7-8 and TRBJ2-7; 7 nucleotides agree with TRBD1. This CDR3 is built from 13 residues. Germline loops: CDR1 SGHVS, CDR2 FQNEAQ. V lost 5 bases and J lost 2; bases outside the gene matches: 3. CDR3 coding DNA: TGTGCCAGCAGCATGGGACAGACCTACGAGCAGTACTTC. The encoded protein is CASSMGQTYEQYF.

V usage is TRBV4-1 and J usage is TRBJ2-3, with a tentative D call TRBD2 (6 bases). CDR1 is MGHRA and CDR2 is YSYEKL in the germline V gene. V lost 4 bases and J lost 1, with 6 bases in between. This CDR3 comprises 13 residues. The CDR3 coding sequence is TGCGCCAGCAGCCGGGGGGGCACAGATACGCAGTATTTT. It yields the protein CASSRGGTDTQYF.

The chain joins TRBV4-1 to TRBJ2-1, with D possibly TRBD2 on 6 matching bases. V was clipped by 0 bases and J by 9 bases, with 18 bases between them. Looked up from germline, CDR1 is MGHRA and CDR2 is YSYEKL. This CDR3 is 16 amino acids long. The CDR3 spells CASSQDPQKAGFEQFF. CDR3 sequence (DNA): TGCGCCAGCAGCCAAGATCCCCAAAAGGCGGGGTTTGAGCAGTTCTTC.

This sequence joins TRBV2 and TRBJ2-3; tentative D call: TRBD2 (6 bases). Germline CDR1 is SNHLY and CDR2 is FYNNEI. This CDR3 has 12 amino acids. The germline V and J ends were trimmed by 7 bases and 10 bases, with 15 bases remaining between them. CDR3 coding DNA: TGTGCCAGCACCCGGGACTCAACCTCGCAGTATTTT. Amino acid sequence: CASTRDSTSQYF.

Here the CDR3 reads CASSPQFGGPYEQYF. The CDR3 nucleotides read TGTGCCAGCAGTCCTCAGTTTGGAGGCCCTTACGAGCAGTACTTC. The J gene is TRBJ2-7, the V gene TRBV7-2, with D maybe TRBD2 (5 bases). Per the germline V gene, CDR1 is SGHTA and CDR2 is FQGNSA. The V end lost 6 bases, the J end lost 4 bases, and 19 bases lay between the germline ends. This CDR3 spans 15 amino acids.

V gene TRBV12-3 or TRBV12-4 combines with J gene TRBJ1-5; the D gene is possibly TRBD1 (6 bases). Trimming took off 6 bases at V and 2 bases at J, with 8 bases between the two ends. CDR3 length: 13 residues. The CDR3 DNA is TGTGCCAGCAGCCCAGGGGGCAATCAGCCCCAGCATTTT. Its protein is CASSPGGNQPQHF.

DNA for the CDR3: TGTGCCAGCAGTTCCCCGGGACAGGGGAACACCGGGGAGCTGTTTTTT. It codes for CASSSPGQGNTGELFF. The J gene is TRBJ2-2, the V gene TRBV6-5; TRBD1 aligns across 9 bases. This CDR3 comprises 16 residues. J was trimmed by 1 base and V by 4 bases; bases with no gene match: 4. CDR1 is MNHEY and CDR2 is SVGAGI in the germline V gene.

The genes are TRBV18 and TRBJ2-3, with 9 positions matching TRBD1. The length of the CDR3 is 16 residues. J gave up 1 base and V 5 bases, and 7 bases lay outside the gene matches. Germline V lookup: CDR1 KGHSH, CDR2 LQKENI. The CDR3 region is CASSTQTGGGTDTQYF. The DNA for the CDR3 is TGTGCCAGCTCAACCCAGACAGGGGGGGGCACAGATACGCAGTATTTT. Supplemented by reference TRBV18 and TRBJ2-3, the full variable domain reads NAGVMQNPRHLVRRRGQEARLRCSPMKGHSHVYWYRQLPEEGLKFMVYLQKENIIDESGMPKERFSAEFPKEGPSILRIQQVVRGDSAAYFCASSTQTGGGTDTQYFGPGTRLTVL.

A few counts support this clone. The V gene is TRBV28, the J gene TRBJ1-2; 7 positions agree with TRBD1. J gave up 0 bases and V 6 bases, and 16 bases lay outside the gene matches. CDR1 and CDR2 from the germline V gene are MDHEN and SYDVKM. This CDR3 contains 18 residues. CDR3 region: CASSVFSQTGKANYGYTF. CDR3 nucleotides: TGTGCCAGCAGCGTCTTTAGTCAGACAGGGAAAGCTAACTATGGCTACACCTTC.

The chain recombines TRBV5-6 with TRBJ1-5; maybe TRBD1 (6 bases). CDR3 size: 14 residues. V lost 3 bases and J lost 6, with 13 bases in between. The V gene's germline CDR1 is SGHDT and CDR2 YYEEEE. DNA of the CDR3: TGTGCCAGCAGCTACCAGGGGATCGGTCAGCCCCAGCATTTT. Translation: CASSYQGIGQPQHF.

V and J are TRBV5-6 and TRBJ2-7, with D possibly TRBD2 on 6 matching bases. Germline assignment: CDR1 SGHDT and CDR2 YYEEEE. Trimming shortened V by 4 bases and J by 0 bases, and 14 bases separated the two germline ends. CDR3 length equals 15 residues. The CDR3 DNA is TGTGCCAGCAGCCTACTGGCGGGAAGCTCCTACGAGCAGTACTTC. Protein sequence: CASSLLAGSSYEQYF.

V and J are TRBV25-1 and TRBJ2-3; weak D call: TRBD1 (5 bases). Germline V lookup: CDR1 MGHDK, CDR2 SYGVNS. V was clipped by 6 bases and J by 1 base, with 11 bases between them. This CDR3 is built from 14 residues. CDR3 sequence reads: CASRDVGGTDTQYF. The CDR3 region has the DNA TGTGCCAGCAGAGATGTAGGGGGCACAGATACGCAGTATTTT.

Here the CDR3 DNA reads TGCAGTGGTTGGGCTAGCGGAGGGGAGCTGTTTTTT. This translates into CSGWASGGELFF. The rearrangement uses TRBV29-1 and TRBJ2-2; 7 bases are shared with TRBD2. The length of the CDR3 is 12 residues. Per the germline V gene, CDR1 is SQVTM and CDR2 is ANQGSEA.

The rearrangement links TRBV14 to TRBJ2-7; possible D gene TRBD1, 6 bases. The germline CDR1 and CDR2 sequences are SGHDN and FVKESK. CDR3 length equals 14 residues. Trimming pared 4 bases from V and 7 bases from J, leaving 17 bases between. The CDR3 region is CASSRDMGRGEQYF. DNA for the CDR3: TGTGCCAGCAGCCGGGACATGGGAAGGGGGGAGCAGTACTTC. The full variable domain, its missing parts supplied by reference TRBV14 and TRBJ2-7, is EAGVTQFPSHSVIEKGQTVTLRCDPISGHDNLYWYRRVMGKEIKFLLHFVKESKQDESGMPNNRFLAERTGGTYSTLKVQPAELEDSGVYFCASSRDMGRGEQYFGPGTRLTVT.

The CDR3 nucleotides are TGTGCCAGCACCTCTTCTACGCCCGGGGAGCTGTTTTTT. It encodes CASTSSTPGELFF. This chain uses TRBV12-3 or TRBV12-4 with TRBJ2-2; no reliable D call. Trimming cost V 7 bases and J 6 bases, with 12 bases left between them. This CDR3 comprises 13 residues.

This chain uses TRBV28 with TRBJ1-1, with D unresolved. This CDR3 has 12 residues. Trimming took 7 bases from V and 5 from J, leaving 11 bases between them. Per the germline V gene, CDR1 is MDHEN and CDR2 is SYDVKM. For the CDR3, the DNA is TGTGCCAGCATCCTCCCGGGAACTGAAGCTTTCTTT. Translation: CASILPGTEAFF.

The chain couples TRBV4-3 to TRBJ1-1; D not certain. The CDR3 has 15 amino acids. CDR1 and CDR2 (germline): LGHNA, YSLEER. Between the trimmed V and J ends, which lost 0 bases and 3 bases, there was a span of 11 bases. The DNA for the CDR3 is TGCGCCAGCAGCCAAGAAACAACAATCTACACTGAAGCTTTCTTT. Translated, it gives CASSQETTIYTEAFF.